Presented here are 11 T cell receptor beta chains from one specimen sequenced in a study of T cell repertoires in cytomegalovirus infection. These receptors' antigens are unknown. One entry per CDR3 protein results from TCRdb running MiXCR on the reads. The sample holds around 230,000 distinct CDR3 sequences, roughly two fifths seen once. The sample here was CD8+ T cells from cultured PBMCs, taken from culture after CMV antigen stimulation. The receptors were gathered from a human donor in good health (CMV status not recorded). Some clones in this sample may be carry-over from other donors' samples.

The chain links TRBV7-6 to TRBJ2-2; D might be TRBD2 (6 bases). The CDR3 has 17 residues. Germline V CDR1 and CDR2: SGHVS, FNYEAQ. V was pared by 2 bases and J by 0 bases, with 13 bases between. CDR3 region: CASSLRSGPANTGELFF. In DNA, the CDR3 is TGTGCCAGCAGCTTAAGGAGCGGGCCCGCGAACACCGGGGAGCTGTTTTTT.

The chain links TRBV20-1 to TRBJ2-1; TRBD2 matches 7 bases. The J segment lost 0 bases and the V segment lost 3 bases, leaving 11 bases of the junction unmatched. The CDR3 sequence is 17 residues long. CDR1 is DFQATT and CDR2 is SNEGSKA in the germline V gene (reference sequence). Here the CDR3 DNA reads TGCAGTGCTAGGGACCTTCTCCTAGCGGCCTCCTACAATGAGCAGTTCTTC. Translating it yields CSARDLLLAASYNEQFF.

The V and J genes are TRBV15 and TRBJ2-1; 7 nucleotides agree with TRBD2. The CDR3 covers 14 residues. The germline CDR1 and CDR2 sequences are LNHNV and YYDKDF (reference sequence). With 3 bases clipped from V and 9 bases from J, the junction kept 8 bases outside the gene matches. This CDR3 is CATSSEAGVTEQFF. Written as DNA, the CDR3 is TGTGCCACCAGCAGTGAGGCGGGAGTCACTGAGCAGTTCTTC.

The chain links TRBV11-1 to TRBJ2-2; 8 bases match TRBD2. J lost 3 bases, V lost 2 bases, and 5 bases had no gene match. From germline, CDR1 is SGHAT and CDR2 FQDESV (reference sequence). This CDR3 contains 16 residues. The CDR3 spells CASSLRAGEDTGELFF. CDR3 sequence (DNA): TGTGCCAGCAGCTTACGAGCGGGGGAAGACACCGGGGAGCTGTTTTTT.

This clonotype was seen many times. V usage is TRBV11-2 and J usage is TRBJ2-7; 8 bases are shared with TRBD2. Germline trimming cut 3 bases from V and 2 bases from J; bases unmatched to any gene: 12. Germline V lookup: CDR1 SGHAT, CDR2 FQNNGV. This CDR3 contains 17 residues. The CDR3, as DNA: TGTGCCAGCAGCTTCTGGGGGTCGGGACTAGGAGCCTACGAGCAGTACTTC. Protein sequence: CASSFWGSGLGAYEQYF.

The gene calls are TRBV27 and TRBJ2-5, with 7 nucleotides matching TRBD1. The CDR3 runs 15 residues. Trimming at V came to 2 bases and at J to 5 bases, leaving 8 bases not matched to a gene. Germline assignment: CDR1 MNHEY and CDR2 SMNVEV (reference sequence). The CDR3 DNA reads TGTGCCAGCAGTTTAAGTATCAGGGGGTCGGAGACCCAGTACTTC. It is translated as CASSLSIRGSETQYF.

The gene calls are TRBV14 and TRBJ2-1; unclear D gene. V lost 0 bases, J lost 0 bases, and 12 bases lay in between. CDR3 length: 17 residues. The germline V gene has CDR1 SGHDN and CDR2 FVKESK. This CDR3 is CASSQEGLVSSYNEQFF. The CDR3 DNA reads TGTGCCAGCAGCCAAGAAGGTCTGGTAAGCTCCTACAATGAGCAGTTCTTC.

This clonotype was picked up many times. CDR3 sequence reads: CASSTRTFNQPQHF. The DNA of the CDR3 is TGCGCCAGCAGCACCCGGACGTTTAATCAGCCCCAGCATTTT. This sequence joins TRBV4-1 and TRBJ1-5; unclear D gene. The V end lost 5 bases, the J end lost 4 bases, and 12 bases lay between the germline ends. Per the germline V gene, CDR1 is MGHRA and CDR2 is YSYEKL. The CDR3 is 14 amino acids.

The rearrangement uses TRBV29-1 and TRBJ2-7, with no clear D. The CDR3 covers 15 residues. Germline V gene lookup returns CDR1 SQVTM and CDR2 ANQGSEA. V gave up 5 bases and J gave up 3 bases, with 20 bases separating them. The CDR3 DNA reads as TGCAGCGTTCCACAGTGGGCTCCCCCAAACTACGAGCAGTACTTC. Its translation: CSVPQWAPPNYEQYF.

The chain has TRBV12-3 or TRBV12-4 and TRBJ2-3; weak D call: TRBD1 (6 bases). This CDR3 is 12 amino acids long. Trimming left V 6 bases short and J 5 bases short, with 9 bases between. The CDR3 protein is CASSHRVDTQYF. The CDR3 nucleotides are TGTGCCAGCAGCCACAGGGTAGATACGCAGTATTTT.

V gene TRBV28 combines with J gene TRBJ1-2; 8 nucleotides line up with TRBD1. V gave up 6 bases and J gave up 7 bases; unmatched junction bases: 37. The CDR3 contains 23 residues. Germline-derived CDR1 and CDR2 are MDHEN and SYDVKM. CDR3 in amino acids: CASRRWTGSTWGGPSNPPFGYTF. The CDR3 DNA is TGTGCCAGCAGGCGATGGACAGGGAGTACTTGGGGAGGTCCTTCTAACCCACCCTTTGGCTACACCTTC.